This T cell receptor beta chain was recorded in a study of blood T cells in healthy people across ages. PCR was performed a second time for about 6 to 12 cycles using a sample-barcoded 5' primer and a J-beta primer mix. TCRdb passed the 5' RACE reads through MiXCR, listing each CDR3 protein once. The sample lists some 1.4 million distinct CDR3 sequences; roughly 40% were seen once. With 4 bases clipped from V and 6 bases from J, the junction kept 10 bases outside the gene matches. This CDR3 contains 14 residues. Germline assignment: CDR1 SQVTM and CDR2 ANQGSEA. Source material: blood. The receptor comes from a woman between 18 and 29 years old in good health. The V call is TRBV29-1, the J call TRBJ2-7; 9 bases are shared with TRBD1. CDR3 nucleotide sequence: TGCAGCGTTGGTCGTCCGGGACAGGGTCCCGAGCAGTACTTC. This gives the protein CSVGRPGQGPEQYF.